This TCR beta chain emerged from a study of T cells in Graves' hyperthyroidism and ophthalmopathy. This clonotype showed up just a few times. Its antigen is still unknown. This CDR3 region has 15 residues. Germline V gene data show CDR1 as SGHTA and CDR2 as FQGNSA. The V end lost 2 bases, the J end lost 4 bases, and 11 bases lay between the germline ends. General study findings and limits: Most thyroid clonotypes expanded above 0.001 appeared in blood too. Through a model of 13 V-J features, ophthalmopathy was separated from stable hyperthyroidism. The model forecast ophthalmopathy, anticipating it by a median roughly 6 months before onset.

The source material, RNA transcripts, was used to amplify TCR beta CDR3 regions. During a first-round RT-PCR of the TCR CDR3, the HTBI primer set was used. MiXCR, run by TCRdb on the multiplex PCR reads, gives a single entry per CDR3 protein. Among approximately 600,000 distinct CDR3 sequences listed, 11% to 15% were seen once. Sequencing was carried out using blood. This TCR was sampled from a woman aged 18-29 years with Graves' ophthalmopathy. This sequence joins TRBV7-2 and TRBJ1-4; unclear D gene. The CDR3 region has the DNA TGTGCCAGCAGCTTACCCCCGCGGGTTAATGAAAAACTGTTTTTT. Amino acid sequence: CASSLPPRVNEKLFF. The full variable domain, rest sourced from reference TRBV7-2 and TRBJ1-4, is GAGVSQSPSNKVTEKGKDVELRCDPISGHTALYWYRQSLGQGLEFLIYFQGNSAPDKSGLPSDRFSAERTGGSVSTLTIQRTQQEDSAVYLCASSLPPRVNEKLFFGSGTQLSVL.